Each of the 14 T cell receptor beta chains below was sequenced from the same sample in a study of cytomegalovirus exposure and HLA in healthy donors. In the PCR, 60 Vbeta and 13 Jbeta primers were used. The method was immunoSEQ multiplex PCR; TCRdb's version includes in-frame clones alone and lacks a portion of them. The table has approximately 150,000 clones, approximately 88% seen once. Input material: PBMCs. Receptors were obtained from a woman aged 40 to 49 in good health and CMV-seronegative.

The chain links TRBV5-8 to TRBJ2-1, with 7 bases fitting TRBD2. After removal of 4 bases from V and 2 bases from J, the junction contained 9 bases not matched to a gene. The germline V gene has CDR1 SGHTS and CDR2 YDEGEE. There are 16 residues in the CDR3. The CDR3 nucleotides read TGTGCCAGCAGCCTGTGGGGGGGTTGGACCTACAATGAGCAGTTCTTC. It yields the protein CASSLWGGWTYNEQFF.

On this clone itself: The sample carries other DNA sequences with the same CDR3. V is TRBV21-1 and J is TRBJ1-1; the table calls TRBD1, which could not be checked here. TRBV21-1 is classified as a pseudogene. This CDR3 is built from 17 residues. This chain's CDR3 is CASRSVWDRGKNTEAFF. The DNA of the CDR3 is TGTGCCAGCAGGAGCGTTTGGGACAGGGGAAAGAACACTGAAGCTTTCTTT.

The chain uses TRBV7-3 and TRBJ2-7; 8 positions match TRBD2. The CDR3 is 13 residues long. The germline CDR1 and CDR2 sequences are SGHTA and FQGTGA. V shed 2 bases and J 4 bases; nucleotides not matched to a gene: 1. The CDR3 reads CASSLAGGYEQYF. The CDR3 DNA sequence: TGTGCCAGCAGCTTAGCGGGGGGTTACGAGCAGTACTTC.

This chain uses TRBV2 with TRBJ2-2; D is undetermined. Trimming took off 3 bases at V and 0 bases at J, with 11 bases between the two ends. Germline loops: CDR1 SNHLY, CDR2 FYNNEI. This CDR3 spans 16 amino acids. DNA of the CDR3: TGTGCCAGCAGTGAGTCTTTAGCCGCGAACACCGGGGAGCTGTTTTTT. The encoded protein is CASSESLAANTGELFF.

The gene calls are TRBV7-9 and TRBJ1-1; tentative D call: TRBD1 (5 bases). V lost 4 bases and J lost 6, with 9 bases in between. CDR1 and CDR2 from the germline V gene are SEHNR and FQNEAQ (reference sequence). The CDR3 contains 12 residues. The CDR3 protein is CASSYGDSEAFF. Here the CDR3 DNA reads TGTGCCAGCAGCTATGGGGACTCTGAAGCTTTCTTT.

The chain links TRBV29-1 to TRBJ2-3; 10 nucleotides line up with TRBD1. V shed 6 bases and J 8 bases; nucleotides not matched to a gene: 2. Germline V gene lookup returns CDR1 SQVTM and CDR2 ANQGSEA. There are 11 residues in the CDR3. The CDR3 DNA reads TGCAGCGTCGGGACAGGGGTTACGCAGTATTTT. As protein: CSVGTGVTQYF.

This clone was found once. V usage is TRBV2 and J usage is TRBJ2-7, with unresolved D. There are 11 residues in the CDR3. Trimming took off 2 bases at V and 5 bases at J, with 4 bases between the two ends. Germline CDR1 reads SNHLY; CDR2 reads FYNNEI. CDR3 residues: CASSETHEQYF. CDR3 nucleotide sequence: TGTGCCAGCAGTGAAACTCACGAGCAGTACTTC. Together with reference TRBV2 and TRBJ2-7, the CDR3 gives the full variable domain: EPEVTQTPSHQVTQMGQEVILRCVPISNHLYFYWYRQILGQKVEFLVSFYNNEISEKSEIFDDQFSVERPDGSNFTLKIRSTKLEDSAMYFCASSETHEQYFGPGTRLTVT.

V gene TRBV19 combines with J gene TRBJ2-5, with a tentative D call TRBD1 (6 bases). Germline V gene sequence: CDR1 LNHDA, CDR2 SQIVND (reference sequence). CDR3 length equals 16 residues. The V and J ends lost 5 bases and 5 bases respectively, with 21 bases between them. CDR3 sequence reads: CASSPPRALGHETQYF. The DNA for the CDR3 is TGTGCCAGTAGTCCCCCACGGGCGTTGGGACATGAGACCCAGTACTTC. Using reference TRBV19 and TRBJ2-5 for the parts outside the CDR3, the full variable domain is DGGITQSPKYLFRKEGQNVTLSCEQNLNHDAMYWYRQDPGQGLRLIYYSQIVNDFQKGDIAEGYSVSREKKESFPLTVTSAQKNPTAFYLCASSPPRALGHETQYFGPGTRLLVL.

The chain combines TRBV19 with TRBJ2-7; 12 bases fit TRBD1. Germline CDR1 is LNHDA and CDR2 is SQIVND (reference sequence). V lost 7 bases, J lost 1 base, and 8 bases stayed unmatched. This CDR3 spans 16 amino acids. The CDR3 region is CASTPGTGGRSYEQYF. The CDR3 DNA sequence: TGTGCCAGTACCCCCGGGACAGGGGGCCGATCCTACGAGCAGTACTTC. Supplemented by reference TRBV19 and TRBJ2-7, the full variable domain reads DGGITQSPKYLFRKEGQNVTLSCEQNLNHDAMYWYRQDPGQGLRLIYYSQIVNDFQKGDIAEGYSVSREKKESFPLTVTSAQKNPTAFYLCASTPGTGGRSYEQYFGPGTRLTVT.

This chain uses TRBV2 with TRBJ2-5; D remains unclear. V was clipped by 6 bases and J by 5 bases, with 16 bases between them. Germline CDR1 and CDR2: SNHLY and FYNNEI. This CDR3 is 14 amino acids long. The DNA of the CDR3 is TGTGCCAGCAGCCCGCAAAGAGGCCATGAGACCCAGTACTTC. Translation gives CASSPQRGHETQYF. Supplemented by reference TRBV2 and TRBJ2-5, the full variable domain reads EPEVTQTPSHQVTQMGQEVILRCVPISNHLYFYWYRQILGQKVEFLVSFYNNEISEKSEIFDDQFSVERPDGSNFTLKIRSTKLEDSAMYFCASSPQRGHETQYFGPGTRLLVL.

V is TRBV7-3 and J is TRBJ2-2; the match to TRBD2 covers 8 bases. The germline V gene has CDR1 SGHTA and CDR2 FQGTGA. V lost 3 bases, J lost 0 bases, and 0 bases stayed unmatched. The CDR3 loop spans 15 amino acids. The CDR3 DNA follows: TGTGCCAGCAGCTTGGGACTAGCGAACACCGGGGAGCTGTTTTTT. This encodes CASSLGLANTGELFF.

The V and J genes are TRBV5-1 and TRBJ1-4; possibly TRBD1 for D (5 bases). CDR3 size: 13 residues. Trimming removed 8 bases from V and 8 bases from J, with 16 bases in between. Germline V gene sequence: CDR1 SGHRS, CDR2 YFSETQ. Here the CDR3 DNA reads TGCGCCAGTTCGCACGGAGGGGACGAAAAACTGTTTTTT. Translated, it gives CASSHGGDEKLFF.

The genes are TRBV18 and TRBJ1-1; 8 bases are shared with TRBD1. Trimming at V came to 2 bases and at J to 3 bases, leaving 2 bases not matched to a gene. Germline-derived CDR1 and CDR2 are KGHSH and LQKENI. This CDR3 is built from 14 residues. CDR3 DNA: TGTGCCAGCTCACCAACGACAGGGGACACTGAAGCTTTCTTT. Its translation is CASSPTTGDTEAFF.

The rearrangement joins TRBV11-2 to TRBJ2-1, with 12 positions matching TRBD2. Germline lookup yields CDR1 SGHAT and CDR2 FQNNGV. CDR3 length: 17 residues. V lost 5 bases and J lost 4; bases outside the gene matches: 9. CDR3 bases: TGTGCCAGCAGCCATCGAGGACTAGCGGGATCTTACAATGAGCAGTTCTTC. Translating it yields CASSHRGLAGSYNEQFF.